This is a list of T cell receptor beta chains from one sample in a study of spatial heterogeneity in lung cancer. From the 5' RACE reads, TCRdb called clonotypes with MiXCR, one entry per CDR3 protein. The repertoire holds about 3,100 distinct CDR3 sequences, with roughly 5% as singletons. The source material was normal lung tissue next to the tumor, sampled at surgery. Source of these receptors: a male donor with early-stage non-small cell lung cancer. Each CDR3 is given with its conserved first and last residue. D genes are given only for firm matches. Only part of the rows carry a size: once, few, many, or a class if the clone is expanded.

abundance	v_gene	j_gene	d_gene	CDR3nt	CDR3aa
-	TRBV20-1	TRBJ1-1	TRBD1	TGCAGTGCTAGTCGGACAGGTTACACTGAAGCTTTCTTT	CSASRTGYTEAFF
-	TRBV11-2	TRBJ2-5	TRBD1	TGTGCCAGCAGCGCAGGGACAGGGGGCGGAGAGACCCAGTACTTC	CASSAGTGGGETQYF
medium-sized	TRBV4-1	TRBJ2-4	-	TGCGCCAGCAGCCAAGGAGGGGTTGGGGCCAAAAACATTCAGTACTTC	CASSQGGVGAKNIQYF
medium-sized	TRBV6-2/TRBV6-3	TRBJ2-5	-	TGTGCCAGCAGCTCGTTGCAGCGCCGGGAGACCCAGTACTTC	CASSSLQRRETQYF
many	TRBV20-1	TRBJ1-1	-	TGCAGTGCTAGAGTAAGAGACAGAATGAACACTGAAGCTTTCTTT	CSARVRDRMNTEAFF
few	TRBV12-3/TRBV12-4	TRBJ1-4	-	TGTGCCAGCAGTACAGGGAGCGAAAAACTGTTTTTT	CASSTGSEKLFF
many	TRBV28	TRBJ1-1	-	TGTGCCAGCAGTTTATGGGTGGGAGGTGGCACTGAAGCTTTCTTT	CASSLWVGGGTEAFF
many	TRBV2	TRBJ1-5	TRBD1	TGTGCCAGCAGCGCAGGGACAGGGGGTGGTCAGCCCCAGCATTTT	CASSAGTGGGQPQHF
medium-sized	TRBV20-1	TRBJ1-6	-	TGCAGTGCTAGAGATGGGAGGGCCCCGGAGAGTTCACCCCTCCACTTT	CSARDGRAPESSPLHF
few	TRBV12-3/TRBV12-4	TRBJ2-1	-	TGTGCCAGCAGTTTCGGACTGCACAATGAGCAGTTCTTC	CASSFGLHNEQFF
medium-sized	TRBV11-2	TRBJ2-6	-	TGTGCCAGCAGCTTTACCTCCACAGGGTTCGGTGGGGCCAACGTCCTGACTTTC	CASSFTSTGFGGANVLTF
many	TRBV5-1	TRBJ2-7	-	TGCGCCAGCAGCCCTGTTGGAGAGTACGAGCAGTACTTC	CASSPVGEYEQYF
-	TRBV9	TRBJ2-2	-	TGTGCCAGCAGCGTAGATTTTGGACCAACCGGGGAGCTGTTTTTT	CASSVDFGPTGELFF
medium-sized	TRBV7-2	TRBJ2-2	-	TGTGCCAGCAGCTTAAGGCAGGGGTCCGGGGAGCTGTTTTTT	CASSLRQGSGELFF
-	TRBV27	TRBJ2-7	-	TGTGCCAGCAGTAGGTCGGGCTCATACGAGCAGTACTTC	CASSRSGSYEQYF
medium-sized	TRBV18	TRBJ1-1	-	TGTGCCAGCTCACCACTGAGGGTATCAAACACTGAAGCTTTCTTT	CASSPLRVSNTEAFF
large	TRBV11-2	TRBJ2-3	TRBD2	TGTGCCAGCAGCTTGAGCGGGGGCACAGATACGCAGTATTTT	CASSLSGGTDTQYF
many	TRBV6-2/TRBV6-3	TRBJ2-7	-	TGTGCCAGCAGAAAGGCAAAGACGAACGAGCAGTACTTC	CASRKAKTNEQYF
medium-sized	TRBV11-2	TRBJ2-7	-	TGTGCCAGCAGCTTTACGGGACCTTCCTACGAGCAGTACTTC	CASSFTGPSYEQYF
many	TRBV5-1	TRBJ2-2	TRBD1	TGCGCCAGCAGCTCACTGGGACAGGGTCTCCTAGGGGAGCTGTTTTTT	CASSSLGQGLLGELFF
many	TRBV28	TRBJ1-5	TRBD1	TGTGCCAGCAGTTCTCCGGGGGACAGGGGTTTTAATCAGCCCCAGCATTTT	CASSSPGDRGFNQPQHF
medium-sized	TRBV5-5	TRBJ1-2	-	TGTGCCAGCAGCCTGGCTTATGGCTACACCTTC	CASSLAYGYTF
medium-sized	TRBV6-8	TRBJ1-4	-	TGTGCCAGCACCCCGGAGGTCTCGACTAATGAAAAACTGTTTTTT	CASTPEVSTNEKLFF
-	TRBV7-2	TRBJ2-7	TRBD2	TGTGCCAGCAGCTTGGGACTAGCGGGGGCGAGTAGCCAGCAGTACTTC	CASSLGLAGASSQQYF
-	TRBV7-9	TRBJ2-7	-	TGTGCCAGCAGCTTAGGGGCAGGGATTACCTACGAGCAGTACTTC	CASSLGAGITYEQYF
many	TRBV6-5	TRBJ2-7	-	TGTGCCAGCAGTAGGACTACGAGCTCCTACGAGCAGTACTTC	CASSRTTSSYEQYF
once	TRBV20-1	TRBJ1-6	-	TGCAGTGCTACTCCCCCGTGGACCGGCGATAATTCACCCCTCCACTTT	CSATPPWTGDNSPLHF
many	TRBV27	TRBJ2-5	TRBD2	TGTGCCAGCAGTCCCCAAGCGGGAGGGGGAGAGACCCAGTACTTC	CASSPQAGGGETQYF
many	TRBV7-2	TRBJ2-3	-	TGTGCCAGCAGCCACGGGGAAAAAGCCAGCACAGATACGCAGTATTTT	CASSHGEKASTDTQYF
few	TRBV7-2	TRBJ2-7	-	TGTGCCAGCAGCTTGGGCGGAGCGGGCTCCTACGAGCAGTACTTC	CASSLGGAGSYEQYF
medium-sized	TRBV28	TRBJ2-1	TRBD2	TGTGCCAGCGCTACTAGCGACTACAATGAGCAGTTCTTC	CASATSDYNEQFF
medium-sized	TRBV18	TRBJ2-1	-	TGTGCCAGCTCACCAAACCAGAACAATGAGCAGTTCTTC	CASSPNQNNEQFF
medium-sized	TRBV4-3	TRBJ2-7	-	TGCGCCAGCAGCCAAGATCGGGGCCCTCACTACGAGCAGTACTTC	CASSQDRGPHYEQYF
medium-sized	TRBV21-1	TRBJ2-1	-	TGTGCCAGCCCGGGTCAGGGTTCAAGCAATGAGCAGTTCTTC	CASPGQGSSNEQFF
many	TRBV29-1	TRBJ1-2	-	TGCAGCGTTGAAGATCTAGAGGGGTCATTTGGCTATGGCTACACCTTC	CSVEDLEGSFGYGYTF
medium-sized	TRBV28	TRBJ2-7	TRBD2	TGTGCCAGCAGGATATCTTTAGCGGGAGGGGGCGAGCAGTACTTC	CASRISLAGGGEQYF